The 17 T cell receptor beta chains below were found in one sample sequenced in a study of blood T cells in healthy people across ages (dated by TCRdb to 2014 to 2015). Library construction relied on 5' RACE. For sequencing, an Illumina HiSeq 2500 was employed. The second PCR ran for roughly 6 to 11 cycles and used a J-beta primer mix along with a sample-barcoded 5' primer. TCRdb applied fastp at Q25 and MiXCR to the public reads, then kept only in-frame beta chains. Every CDR3 protein is listed once, alongside the most common genes and DNA of its rows. The sample table lists around 870,000 distinct CDR3 sequences, more than 25% of them with a count of one. 15% to 20% of the sample comes from the top ten. Specimen: blood. The receptors here all came from a woman of 80 years or more in good health.

Comment on this clonotype: This may arise from a read error, as a much more abundant clone is one base away. The chain recombines TRBV5-1 with TRBJ2-3; perhaps TRBD2 as D (6 bases). V lost 3 bases to trimming and J lost 2 bases, with 16 bases between them. This CDR3 spans 16 amino acids. Germline CDR1 and CDR2: SGHRS and YFSETQ. CDR3 coding DNA: TGCGCCAGCAGCTCGGTGGGAGGTCACGCCACAGATACGCAGTATTTT. Protein product: CASSSVGGHATDTQYF.

Concerning this clonotype itself: A read error likely explains this, since a far larger clone differs by one base. The V gene is TRBV21-1, the J gene TRBJ1-2. TRBV21-1 is recorded as a pseudogene. The CDR3 totals 10 residues. The CDR3 coding sequence is TGTGCCAGCAGTACCTATGGCTACACCTTC. As protein: CASSTYGYTF.

The chain uses TRBV28 and TRBJ1-2, with no clear D. Germline assignment: CDR1 MDHEN and CDR2 SYDVKM. Trimming removed 6 bases from V and 8 bases from J, with 10 bases in between. CDR3 length: 11 amino acids. CDR3 nucleotide sequence: TGTGCCAGCAGGTTGGGCGCCGGCTACACCTTC. This gives the protein CASRLGAGYTF.

This clonotype was counted only a few times. The chain combines TRBV18 with TRBJ2-1; 9 bases are shared with TRBD1. The CDR3 consists of 13 residues. Trimming took 6 bases from V and 13 from J; bases not matched to a gene: 10. Germline values: CDR1 KGHSH, CDR2 LQKENI. CDR3 in DNA: TGTGCCAGCTCCCGGGACAGGGCGGAGACCCAGTTCTTC. This sequence encodes CASSRDRAETQFF. The entire variable domain, with the rest obtained from reference TRBV18 and TRBJ2-1, is as follows: NAGVMQNPRHLVRRRGQEARLRCSPMKGHSHVYWYRQLPEEGLKFMVYLQKENIIDESGMPKERFSAEFPKEGPSILRIQQVVRGDSAAYFCASSRDRAETQFFGPGTRLTVL.

This clonotype was found many times. The genes are TRBV12-3 or TRBV12-4 and TRBJ2-3, with 9 bases lining up with TRBD2. The CDR3 contains 17 residues. V was pared by 4 bases and J by 0 bases, with 8 bases of the junction left unmatched. CDR3 bases: TGTGCCAGCAGTTACCCTAGCGGGACTCCTAGCACAGATACGCAGTATTTT. Its protein product is CASSYPSGTPSTDTQYF.

Details on this clonotype: Its ends do not fully match the called genes, so a read error is possible. The CDR3 coding sequence is TGTGCCTGCAGAGAGGGTAATGAAAAACTGTTTTTT. This codes for CACREGNEKLFF. J is TRBJ1-4 and V is TRBV2; no firm D call. There are 12 residues in the CDR3. Germline V gene sequence: CDR1 SNHLY, CDR2 FYNNEI. The entire variable domain, with the rest obtained from reference TRBV2 and TRBJ1-4, is as follows: EPEVTQTPSHQVTQMGQEVILRCVPISNHLYFYWYRQILGQKVEFLVSFYNNEISEKSEIFDDQFSVERPDGSNFTLKIRSTKLEDSAMYFCACREGNEKLFFGSGTQLSVL.

V usage is TRBV4-3 and J usage is TRBJ2-5, with D possibly matching TRBD2 (6 bases). The CDR3 consists of 15 residues. Trimming removed 0 bases from V and 11 bases from J, with 19 bases in between. The germline CDR1 and CDR2 sequences are LGHNA and YSLEER. The DNA of the CDR3 is TGCGCCAGCAGCCAAGACCGGAGTGGGGGGAATGAGCAGTACTTC. It encodes CASSQDRSGGNEQYF.

The chain couples TRBV9 to TRBJ2-3; 9 bases match TRBD2. V shed 4 bases and J 2 bases; nucleotides not matched to a gene: 11. The CDR3 is made up of 17 amino acids. Germline-derived CDR1 and CDR2 are SGDLS and YYNGEE. CDR3 sequence (DNA): TGTGCCAGCAGCCTTCCCAGGGGCGGGGGGGACACAGATACGCAGTATTTT. Translated, it gives CASSLPRGGGDTDTQYF.

In regard to this clonotype: A much bigger clone sits one base away, suggesting this may be a read error. The chain is built from TRBV7-2 and TRBJ2-4; D is ambiguous. The CDR3 has 17 amino acids. Germline V gene data show CDR1 as SGHTA and CDR2 as FQGNSA. Trimming took 5 bases from V and 2 from J, leaving 19 bases between them. CDR3 nucleotides: TGTGCCAGCAGCCCCCGGACCGATTTTCTAACCAAAAACATTCAGTACTTC. Translation gives CASSPRTDFLTKNIQYF.

The chain employs TRBV5-1 and TRBJ1-4; D is ambiguous. The CDR3 consists of 16 residues. V was trimmed by 5 bases and J by 0 bases, leaving 14 bases between them. Germline values: CDR1 SGHRS, CDR2 YFSETQ. CDR3 nucleotide sequence: TGCGCCAGCAGACCCACAGTTTCAGCAACTAATGAAAAACTGTTTTTT. Protein product: CASRPTVSATNEKLFF.

This clonotype was counted many times. The rearrangement links TRBV29-1 to TRBJ1-6; D is ambiguous. The CDR3 runs to 13 residues. V lost 4 bases and J lost 5, with 9 bases in between. CDR1 and CDR2 (germline): SQVTM, ANQGSEA. The CDR3 loop is CSVGVSDNSPLHF. CDR3 bases: TGCAGCGTTGGTGTCAGCGATAATTCACCCCTCCACTTT. The full variable domain, with the rest looked up from reference TRBV29-1 and TRBJ1-6, is SAVISQKPSRDICQRGTSLTIQCQVDSQVTMMFWYRQQPGQSLTLIATANQGSEATYESGFVIDKFPISRPNLTFSTLTVSNMSPEDSSIYLCSVGVSDNSPLHFGNGTRLTVT.

This clonotype turned up a few times. V usage is TRBV7-2 and J usage is TRBJ2-2, with unresolved D. This CDR3 has 14 residues. Germline values: CDR1 SGHTA, CDR2 FQGNSA. V was trimmed by 5 bases and J by 4 bases, leaving 11 bases between them. The CDR3 reads CASSLDQRTGELFF. CDR3 nucleotides: TGTGCCAGCAGCCTTGACCAGCGCACCGGGGAGCTGTTTTTT.

This clonotype was observed a handful of times. This chain connects TRBV5-1 to TRBJ1-3; 8 bases are a match to TRBD1. V lost 7 bases, J lost 0 bases, and 3 bases stayed unmatched. Germline V gives CDR1 SGHRS, CDR2 YFSETQ. The CDR3 spans 14 residues. CDR3: CASATGGSGNTIYF. The CDR3 DNA reads TGCGCCAGCGCTACAGGGGGCTCTGGAAACACCATATATTTT.

This clonotype was detected only a few times. The chain links TRBV6-1 to TRBJ1-6; D unclear. CDR1 is MNHNS and CDR2 is SASEGT in the germline V gene. The CDR3 has 18 residues. Trimming stripped 1 base from V and 0 bases from J, with 13 bases between. The CDR3 nucleotides read TGTGCCAGCAGTGAAGAACTGGGCGGACTCTCCTATAATTCACCCCTCCACTTT. This encodes CASSEELGGLSYNSPLHF.

V usage is TRBV18 and J usage is TRBJ2-1, with D possibly matching TRBD2 (5 bases). The CDR3 length is 14 residues. Germline V gene sequence: CDR1 KGHSH, CDR2 LQKENI. The germline V and J ends were trimmed by 3 bases and 7 bases, with 13 bases remaining between them. The chain's CDR3 is CASSPGSFGNEQFF. DNA for the CDR3: TGTGCCAGCTCACCGGGGAGCTTCGGGAATGAGCAGTTCTTC.

The chain employs TRBV20-1 and TRBJ2-1, with a tentative D call TRBD2 (5 bases). CDR1 is DFQATT and CDR2 is SNEGSKA in the germline V gene (reference sequence). The CDR3 is 17 residues long. With 0 bases removed from V and 0 bases from J, the gap between germline ends came to 15 bases. DNA of the CDR3: TGCAGTGCTAGAGACCTCGATCCGGGGAGCTCCTACAATGAGCAGTTCTTC. As protein: CSARDLDPGSSYNEQFF.

With regard to this clonotype: A read error may be the cause here, since a much bigger clone is one base away. The V gene is TRBV20-1, the J gene TRBJ2-5; 9 positions match TRBD2. With 0 bases clipped from V and 4 bases from J, the junction kept 9 bases outside the gene matches. The CDR3 spans 16 residues. Germline V gene data show CDR1 as DFQATT and CDR2 as SNEGSKA (reference sequence). In DNA, the CDR3 is TGCAGTGCTAGAGATGGGCGGGGGGGCCAGGTAGAGACCCAGTACTTC. Translating gives CSARDGRGGQVETQYF.